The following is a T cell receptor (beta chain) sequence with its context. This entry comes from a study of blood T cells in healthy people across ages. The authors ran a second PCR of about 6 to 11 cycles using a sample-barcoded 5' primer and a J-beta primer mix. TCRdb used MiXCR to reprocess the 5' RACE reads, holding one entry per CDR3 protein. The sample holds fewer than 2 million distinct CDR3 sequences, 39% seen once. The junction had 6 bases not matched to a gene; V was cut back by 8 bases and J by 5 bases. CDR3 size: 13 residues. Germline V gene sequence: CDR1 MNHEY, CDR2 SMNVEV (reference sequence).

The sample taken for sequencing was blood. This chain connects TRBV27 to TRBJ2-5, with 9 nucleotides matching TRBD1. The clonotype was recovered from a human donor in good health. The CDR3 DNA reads TGTGCCAGCTCACAGGGGGCGGTGGAGACCCAGTACTTC. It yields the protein CASSQGAVETQYF.